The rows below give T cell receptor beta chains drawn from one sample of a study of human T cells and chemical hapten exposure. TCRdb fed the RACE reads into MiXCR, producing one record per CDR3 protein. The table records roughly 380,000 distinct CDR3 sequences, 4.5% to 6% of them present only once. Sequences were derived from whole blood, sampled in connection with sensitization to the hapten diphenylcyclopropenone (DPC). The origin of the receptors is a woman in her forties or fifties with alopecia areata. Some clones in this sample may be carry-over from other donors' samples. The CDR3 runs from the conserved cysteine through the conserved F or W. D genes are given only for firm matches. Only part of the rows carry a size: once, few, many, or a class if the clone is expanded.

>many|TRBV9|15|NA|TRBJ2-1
CASSVAGAAENEQFF
TGTGCCAGCAGCGTAGCGGGGGCCGCGGAGAATGAGCAGTTCTTC
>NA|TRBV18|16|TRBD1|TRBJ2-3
CASPGQGTSSTDTQYF
TGTGCCAGCCCCGGACAGGGTACCTCTAGCACAGATACGCAGTATTTT
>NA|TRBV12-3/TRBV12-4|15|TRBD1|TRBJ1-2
CASRSGTGGYYGYTF
TGTGCCAGCAGATCTGGGACAGGGGGTTACTATGGCTACACCTTC
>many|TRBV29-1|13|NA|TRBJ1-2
CSSWAGGPYGYTF
TGCAGCTCATGGGCGGGGGGCCCTTATGGCTACACCTTC
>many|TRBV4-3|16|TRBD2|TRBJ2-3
CASSQVQAGGTDTQYF
TGCGCCAGCAGCCAAGTTCAAGCGGGAGGGACAGATACGCAGTATTTT
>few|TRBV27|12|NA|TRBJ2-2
CASSPGNGELFF
TGTGCCAGCAGTCCAGGGAACGGGGAGCTGTTTTTT
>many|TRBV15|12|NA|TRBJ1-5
CATAPPNKPQHF
TGTGCCACCGCACCCCCTAATAAGCCCCAGCATTTT
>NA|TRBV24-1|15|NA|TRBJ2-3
CATSDAEEGADTQYF
TGTGCCACCAGTGATGCGGAAGAAGGTGCAGATACGCAGTATTTT
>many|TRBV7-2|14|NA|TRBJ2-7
CASSPAQGSYEQYF
TGTGCCAGCAGCCCAGCGCAGGGGTCCTACGAGCAGTACTTC
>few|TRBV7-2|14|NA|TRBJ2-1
CASSLFLAGNEQFF
TGTGCCAGCAGCTTATTCCTCGCGGGTAATGAGCAGTTCTTC
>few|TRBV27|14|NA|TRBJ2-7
CASTPGAGSYEQYF
TGTGCCAGCACCCCGGGGGCAGGCTCCTACGAGCAGTACTTC
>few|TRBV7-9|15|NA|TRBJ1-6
CASSLHRVRDSPLHF
TGTGCCAGCAGCTTGCACAGGGTCAGGGATTCACCCCTCCACTTT
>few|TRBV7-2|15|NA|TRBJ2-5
CASSLAPTFQETQYF
TGTGCCAGCAGCTTAGCCCCGACTTTCCAAGAGACCCAGTACTTC
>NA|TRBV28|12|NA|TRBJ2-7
CASSLLEYEQYF
TGTGCCAGCAGTTTATTGGAATACGAGCAGTACTTC
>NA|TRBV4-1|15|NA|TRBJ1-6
CASSQGEQGDSPLHF
TGCGCCAGCAGCCAGGGGGAGCAGGGCGATTCACCCCTCCACTTT
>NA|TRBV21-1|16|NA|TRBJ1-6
CASSTQGSSYNSPLHF
TGTGCCAGCAGCACACAGGGGTCGTCCTATAATTCACCCCTCCACTTT
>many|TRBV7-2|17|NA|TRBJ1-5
CASSLGSRLGGNQPQHF
TGTGCCAGCAGCTTAGGAAGCAGGCTAGGAGGCAATCAGCCCCAGCATTTT
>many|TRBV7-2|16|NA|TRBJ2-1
CASSLELISSYNEQFF
TGTGCCAGCAGCTTAGAACTCATAAGCTCCTACAATGAGCAGTTCTTC
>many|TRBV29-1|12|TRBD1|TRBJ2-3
CSVKEQGATQYF
TGCAGCGTCAAAGAACAGGGGGCTACGCAGTATTTT
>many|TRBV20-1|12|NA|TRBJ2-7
CSASDSSYEQYF
TGCAGTGCTAGCGACAGCTCCTACGAGCAGTACTTC
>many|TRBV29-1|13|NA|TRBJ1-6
CSVGGDGNSPLHF
TGCAGCGTTGGGGGGGATGGGAATTCACCCCTCCACTTT
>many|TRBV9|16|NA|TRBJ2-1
CASSVALVVGDNEQFF
TGTGCCAGCAGCGTAGCTTTGGTAGTGGGGGACAATGAGCAGTTCTTC
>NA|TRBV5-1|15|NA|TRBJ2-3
CASSRGHGSTDTQYF
TGCGCCAGCAGCAGGGGACATGGGAGCACAGATACGCAGTATTTT
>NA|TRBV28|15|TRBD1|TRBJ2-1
CASRRTGSSYNEQFF
TGTGCCAGCAGACGGACAGGGAGCTCCTACAATGAGCAGTTCTTC
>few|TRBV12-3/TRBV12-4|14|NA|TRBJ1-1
CASSFNYRSGEAFF
TGTGCCAGCAGTTTTAATTACAGGTCGGGTGAAGCTTTCTTT
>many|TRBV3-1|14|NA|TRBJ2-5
CASSQMGFQETQYF
TGTGCCAGCAGCCAGATGGGGTTCCAAGAGACCCAGTACTTC
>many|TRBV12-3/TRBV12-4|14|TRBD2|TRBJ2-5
CASSLTGGPETQYF
TGTGCCAGCAGTTTAACGGGAGGGCCAGAGACCCAGTACTTC
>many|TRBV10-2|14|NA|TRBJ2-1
CASSVGDEYNEQFF
TGCGCCAGCAGTGTGGGGGATGAGTACAATGAGCAGTTCTTC
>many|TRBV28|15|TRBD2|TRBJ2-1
CASTAGLAGDNEQFF
TGTGCCAGCACCGCTGGACTAGCGGGGGACAATGAGCAGTTCTTC
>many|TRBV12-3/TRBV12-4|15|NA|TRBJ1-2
CASSLRHDTFYGYTF
TGTGCCAGCAGTTTACGCCATGACACTTTCTATGGCTACACCTTC
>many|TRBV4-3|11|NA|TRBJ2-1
CASSQAREQFF
TGCGCCAGCAGCCAAGCCCGTGAGCAGTTCTTC
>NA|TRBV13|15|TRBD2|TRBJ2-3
CASSSGTSPTDTQYF
TGTGCCAGCAGCTCCGGGACTAGCCCGACAGATACGCAGTATTTT
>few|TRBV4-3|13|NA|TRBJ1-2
CASSGGGPYGYTF
TGCGCCAGCAGCGGAGGAGGGCCCTATGGCTACACCTTC
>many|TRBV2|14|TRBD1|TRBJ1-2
CASFRTGRNYGYTF
TGTGCCAGCTTCAGGACAGGGAGGAACTATGGCTACACCTTC
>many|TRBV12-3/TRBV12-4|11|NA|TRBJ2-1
CASSFERKQFF
TGTGCCAGCAGTTTCGAGAGAAAGCAGTTCTTC
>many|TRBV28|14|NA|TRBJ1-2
CASNTFQGSHGYTF
TGTGCCAGCAATACATTTCAGGGATCACATGGCTACACCTTC
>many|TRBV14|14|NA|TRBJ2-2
CASSYLDNTGELFF
TGTGCCAGCAGCTATCTGGACAACACCGGGGAGCTGTTTTTT
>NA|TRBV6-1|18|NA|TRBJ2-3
CASSEFTLGGAQGDTQYF
TGTGCCAGCAGTGAGTTCACCCTCGGGGGCGCTCAGGGAGATACGCAGTATTTT
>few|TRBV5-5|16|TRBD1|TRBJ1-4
CASRRQGGGTNEKLFF
TGTGCCAGCAGGAGACAGGGTGGTGGTACTAATGAAAAACTGTTTTTT
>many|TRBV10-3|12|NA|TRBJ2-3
CAISDSTDTQYF
TGTGCCATCAGTGATAGCACAGATACGCAGTATTTT
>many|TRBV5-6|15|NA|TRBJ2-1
CASSLAGPSYNEQFF
TGTGCCAGCAGCTTGGCAGGTCCGAGCTACAATGAGCAGTTCTTC
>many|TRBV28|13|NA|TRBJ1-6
CASTIGGSSPLHF
TGTGCCAGCACCATCGGGGGGTCATCACCCCTCCACTTT
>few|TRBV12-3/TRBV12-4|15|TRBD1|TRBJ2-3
CASRSGQASVNTQYF
TGTGCCAGCAGGTCTGGACAGGCAAGTGTCAATACGCAGTATTTT